One T cell receptor (beta chain) is described in this entry. Its antigen is unidentified. TCRdb processed the 5' RACE reads anew with MiXCR; each CDR3 protein has one entry. The sample lists tens of thousands of distinct CDR3 sequences, about 16% occurring once. The data were taken from a study of T-cell memory formation after mild COVID-19. Study summary: TCR clusters largely stayed donor specific.

Points from the study as a whole: Whether second-wave clones peaking at day 37 were SARS-CoV-2 specific went unconfirmed.

The CDR3 is made up of 18 amino acids. Germline CDR1 reads LGHNA; CDR2 reads YNFKEQ. V dropped 4 bases and J dropped 2; count of bases not matched to a gene: 10. The sequence was obtained from a man aged 18 to 30 who had mild COVID-19 (a few samples of this study predate the infection). Cell type and time point are not known. The gene calls are TRBV4-2 and TRBJ2-3; 12 bases agree with TRBD2. The sequencing sample was made of PBMCs or a T cell subset sorted from them (not recorded which). The CDR3 reads CASSPSSTSGGDTDTQYF. CDR3 DNA sequence: TGTGCCAGCAGCCCCTCCTCGACTAGCGGGGGAGACACAGATACGCAGTATTTT.